What follows describes a single T cell receptor (beta chain). There are 14 residues in the CDR3. CDR1 is MNHEY, CDR2 SMNVEV, per germline (reference sequence). Trimming left V 0 bases short and J 2 bases short, with 7 bases between. Sequencing targeted TCR beta in blood CD8+ and CD4+ T cells. The patients with Susac syndrome satisfied recently defined diagnostic criteria for either definite or probable disease. TEMRA cells were FACS-enriched, with CD8+ and CD4+ T cells isolated negatively. The entry originates in a study of CD8 T cells in Susac syndrome. An amount of RNA that ranged from roughly 0.5 to 1 ug was reverse transcribed with random hexamers. MiXCR, run by TCRdb on the immunoSEQ multiplex PCR reads, gives a single entry per CDR3 protein. The table records approximately 210,000 distinct CDR3 sequences, approximately 94% of them present only once.

The sequenced sample was CD4+ T cells from PBMCs. V usage is TRBV27 and J usage is TRBJ1-2, with unresolved D. The receptor was isolated from a human donor with Susac syndrome. The CDR3 protein is CASSLSAPNYGYTF. The CDR3 bases are TGTGCCAGCAGTTTATCCGCACCAAACTATGGCTACACCTTC.